Reported below is one T cell receptor beta chain. This clonotype was seen many times. Its antigen specificity is not known. Base quality data are lacking; no much larger clone is found one base away. This sample is part of a study of T-cell reconstitution after alpha-beta-depleted transplantation in children (dated by TCRdb to about 2016). Looking at the study overall: T-cell immune reconstitution after TCRalphabeta/CD19-depleted allogeneic hematopoietic cell transplantation in children was quantitatively tracked in the study by means of TCR repertoire profiling. Beyond this particular receptor, the publication reports: Over the following months the frequencies of hyperexpanded clones went down, and after one year T-cell counts and TCRbeta diversity were mostly credited to newly produced T cells. The apparently early alphabetaT-cell count recovery about two months after transplant was reportedly dependent on only several hundred rapidly expanded clones derived from non-depleted graft cells. In some patients, high TCRbeta diversity at day 60 was attributed to recipient T cells and intrathymic progenitors that had survived conditioning.

Reading from cysteine to phenylalanine, the CDR3 counts 12 amino acids. CDR3 DNA is the only sequence kept; it has 36 bases, read in frame from the first base. The germline V gene yields SGHVS for CDR1 and FQNEAQ for CDR2. V gives up 0 bases and J gives up 7 bases, and the segment between their germline ends measures 6 bases. The protocol used for the library was PCR. Sequencing was carried out with an Illumina HiSeq 2500. To normalize quantification of the TCRbeta repertoire, the TCR libraries were built with molecular barcoding that relied on unique molecular identifiers. The public reads were run again by TCRdb, first through fastp at Q25 and then through MiXCR, and only productive beta chains were kept. Identical CDR3 proteins give one entry, which carries the most common genes and DNA. The sample table shows fewer than 350,000 distinct CDR3 sequences, and around a tenth are seen once. Of the sample, about 8% is held by the ten largest clones.

According to the study, the label for this sample's treatment or condition signals: allogeneic hematopoietic cell transplantation with graft depleted of TCRalphabeta T cells and CD19 B cells. The transplant recipients were children given TCRalphabeta/CD19-depleted allogeneic hematopoietic cell grafts. The TCR sequence derives from a boy under two years old with acute myeloid leukemia, due to receive a stem cell transplant. This specimen consisted of PBMCs, obtained before TCRalphabeta/CD19-depleted stem cell transplant. The chain links TRBV7-8 with TRBJ2-5; no confident D gene assignment can be made. For the CDR3, the sequence is CASSLASRTQYF. In nucleotides, the sequence is TGTGCCAGCAGCTTAGCTAGCCGGACCCAGTACTTC.